The 19 T cell receptor beta chains below all came from one sample that was sequenced in a study of cytomegalovirus exposure and HLA in healthy donors. The PCR made use of 60 Vbeta and 13 Jbeta primers. TCRdb's copy holds only in-frame clones and misses some; the assay was immunoSEQ multiplex PCR. The data hold about 240,000 clones, with around 81% observed a single time. Sequencing was carried out using PBMCs. Receptor source: a woman aged 55-69 years in good health and CMV-seropositive.

The chain uses TRBV5-1 and TRBJ2-2; no firm D call. This CDR3 spans 12 amino acids. Germline CDR1 is SGHRS and CDR2 is YFSETQ. V lost 4 bases to trimming and J lost 1 base, with 2 bases between them. In DNA form, the CDR3 reads TGCGCCAGCAGCCAGAACACCGGGGAGCTGTTTTTT. Translated: CASSQNTGELFF.

The gene calls are TRBV27 and TRBJ2-1, with 10 bases fitting TRBD2. V shed 6 bases and J 7 bases; nucleotides not matched to a gene: 9. The CDR3 totals 15 residues. Germline CDR1 reads MNHEY; CDR2 reads SMNVEV (reference sequence). The CDR3 reads CASSPASGRGNEQFF. CDR3 in DNA: TGTGCCAGCAGCCCCGCTAGCGGGAGAGGGAATGAGCAGTTCTTC.

The chain has TRBV6-1 and TRBJ1-2, with TRBD1 matching 7 bases. Germline lookup yields CDR1 MNHNS and CDR2 SASEGT. The V segment lost 4 bases and the J segment 3 bases; nucleotides outside the gene matches: 5. The CDR3 spans 14 residues. The CDR3 DNA is TGTGCCAGCAGTGCGTCGGGGACAGACTATGGCTACACCTTC. Residues: CASSASGTDYGYTF.

This clone was counted a single time. The chain joins TRBV5-1 to TRBJ1-3; 8 positions agree with TRBD1. The CDR3 totals 13 residues. V was pared by 4 bases and J by 8 bases, with 5 bases of the junction left unmatched. Germline CDR1 and CDR2: SGHRS and YFSETQ. The CDR3 sequence is CASSVTGVDTIYF. CDR3 bases: TGCGCCAGCAGCGTGACAGGGGTGGACACCATATATTTT.

This clone was picked up one time. The chain recombines TRBV11-2 with TRBJ2-7, with a tentative D call TRBD1 (6 bases). This CDR3 spans 14 amino acids. The germline gives CDR1 SGHAT, CDR2 FQNNGV. V was pared by 5 bases and J by 3 bases, with 14 bases between. CDR3 amino acids: CASSPTTGFYEQYF. The CDR3 DNA follows: TGTGCCAGCAGCCCGACCACAGGGTTCTACGAGCAGTACTTC.

The chain combines TRBV28 with TRBJ2-2, with 8 bases aligning to TRBD1. Germline values: CDR1 MDHEN, CDR2 SYDVKM. Germline trimming cut 6 bases from V and 6 bases from J; bases unmatched to any gene: 12. The CDR3 is 16 residues long. The DNA of the CDR3 is TGTGCCAGCAGCCCTATCGGGACAGGAGGGGCCGGGGAGCTGTTTTTT. It encodes CASSPIGTGGAGELFF. The full variable domain, rest sourced from reference TRBV28 and TRBJ2-2, is DVKVTQSSRYLVKRTGEKVFLECVQDMDHENMFWYRQDPGLGLRLIYFSYDVKMKEKGDIPEGYSVSREKKERFSLILESASTNQTSMYLCASSPIGTGGAGELFFGEGSRLTVL.

This chain connects TRBV9 to TRBJ1-1; the D gene is possibly TRBD1 (6 bases). The CDR3 has 13 residues. The ends were cut back, 0 bases at V and 10 bases at J, with 13 bases in the middle. The germline V gene has CDR1 SGDLS and CDR2 YYNGEE. CDR3 coding DNA: TGTGCCAGCAGCGTAGGGGAACAGGGAGTAGCTTTCTTT. Protein product: CASSVGEQGVAFF.

The chain recombines TRBV9 with TRBJ2-7; TRBD2 is a possible D gene (5 bases). Germline CDR1 and CDR2: SGDLS and YYNGEE. This CDR3 spans 17 amino acids. V was clipped by 4 bases and J by 3 bases, with 23 bases between them. In DNA form, the CDR3 reads TGTGCCAGCAGCCAATCCTTAGGACTTCCCCCCTACTACGAGCAGTACTTC. It translates to CASSQSLGLPPYYEQYF.

The chain couples TRBV11-3 to TRBJ2-1; maybe TRBD2 (5 bases). This CDR3 is built from 15 residues. Trimming stripped 3 bases from V and 4 bases from J, with 13 bases between. CDR1 and CDR2 from the germline V gene are SGHNT and YENEEA. In nucleotides, the CDR3 is TGTGCCAGCAGCTTGAGCGGCTTGGGGTACAATGAGCAGTTCTTC. This gives the protein CASSLSGLGYNEQFF.

This clone has just a few counts. The chain's CDR3 is CASSLPGFEAFF. As DNA, the CDR3 is TGTGCCAGCAGTTTACCAGGGTTCGAGGCTTTCTTT. The chain employs TRBV27 and TRBJ1-1, with D perhaps matching TRBD1 (5 bases). V lost 2 bases, J lost 11 bases, and 12 bases lay in between. This CDR3 has 12 amino acids. Germline V CDR1 and CDR2: MNHEY, SMNVEV (reference sequence).

This chain joins TRBV4-1 and TRBJ2-1; D gene uncertain. This CDR3 is 11 amino acids long. Trimming took 4 bases from V and 6 from J, leaving 4 bases between them. Germline V gives CDR1 MGHRA, CDR2 YSYEKL. CDR3 DNA sequence: TGCGCCAGCAGCCTCCTCAATGAGCAGTTCTTC. Its translation is CASSLLNEQFF.

The CDR3 loop reads CASSRRESGELFF. DNA for the CDR3: TGTGCCAGCAGTCGCCGAGAATCCGGGGAGCTGTTTTTT. V usage is TRBV6-5 and J usage is TRBJ2-2; D is unclear. CDR1 is MNHEY, CDR2 SVGAGI, per germline. The V end was cut by 5 bases, the J end by 6 bases, with 10 bases between. CDR3 size: 13 residues.

V gene TRBV10-1 combines with J gene TRBJ2-7, with 9 nucleotides matching TRBD1. V lost 0 bases to trimming and J lost 5 bases; unmatched junction nucleotides: 8. The CDR3 spans 16 residues. Germline CDR1 WNHNN, CDR2 SYGVQD (reference sequence). CDR3 DNA: TGCGCCAGCAGTGAGTCGACGGGACAGGGAATCCACGAGCAGTACTTC. It yields the protein CASSESTGQGIHEQYF.

This chain uses TRBV11-2 with TRBJ1-2; D is uncertain. CDR1 is SGHAT, CDR2 FQNNGV, per germline. Trimming removed 5 bases from V and 2 bases from J, with 9 bases in between. The CDR3 has 13 residues. The CDR3 spells CASSLMRNYGYTF. CDR3 DNA sequence: TGTGCCAGCAGCCTGATGAGGAACTATGGCTACACCTTC.

The table lists this clone with a few counts. The rearrangement links TRBV5-6 to TRBJ2-6, with D possibly TRBD1 on 5 matching bases. Trimming left V 2 bases short and J 2 bases short, with 8 bases between. In germline, CDR1 is SGHDT, CDR2 YYEEEE. CDR3 length equals 15 residues. The CDR3: CASSFRAAGANVLTF. CDR3 DNA: TGTGCCAGCAGCTTCAGGGCTGCTGGGGCCAACGTCCTGACTTTC.

The chain employs TRBV7-9 and TRBJ1-1, with a tentative D call TRBD1 (5 bases). The length of the CDR3 is 17 residues. Germline CDR1 reads SEHNR; CDR2 reads FQNEAQ (reference sequence). V gave up 5 bases and J gave up 1 base, with 20 bases separating them. CDR3: CASSPMGGWIENTEAFF. CDR3 DNA: TGTGCCAGCAGCCCCATGGGGGGGTGGATTGAGAACACTGAAGCTTTCTTT.

This clone has a handful of counts. The rearrangement uses TRBV9 and TRBJ2-1; 8 bases are a match to TRBD2. The CDR3 runs 13 residues. The V and J ends lost 3 bases and 12 bases, in that order; junction bases with no gene match: 8. Germline values: CDR1 SGDLS, CDR2 YYNGEE. The CDR3 nucleotides read TGTGCCAGCAGCGCAGGACTAGCTATAGGGCAGTTCTTC. It specifies CASSAGLAIGQFF.

The rearrangement joins TRBV7-3 to TRBJ2-1; TRBD1 agrees at 9 bases. CDR3 length: 15 amino acids. The germline gives CDR1 SGHTA, CDR2 FQGTGA. Losses at the gene ends were 2 bases for V and 6 bases for J; bases not matched to a gene: 5. CDR3 in DNA: TGTGCCAGCAGCTTACCGGGACAGGGACCCAATGAGCAGTTCTTC. This encodes CASSLPGQGPNEQFF. Based on the CDR3 plus reference TRBV7-3 and TRBJ2-1, the full variable domain is GAGVSQTPSNKVTEKGKYVELRCDPISGHTALYWYRQSLGQGPEFLIYFQGTGAADDSGLPNDRFFAVRPEGSVSTLKIQRTERGDSAVYLCASSLPGQGPNEQFFGPGTRLTVL.

With regard to this clone: The sample holds other DNA sequences that translate to the same CDR3. The J gene is TRBJ2-7, the V gene TRBV9; TRBD2 matches at 7 bases. Germline CDR1 and CDR2: SGDLS and YYNGEE. The trim removed 2 bases at V and 0 bases at J, leaving 2 bases unmatched. The CDR3 has 14 amino acids. Written as DNA, the CDR3 is TGTGCCAGCAGCGTTGGCGGGAGCTCCTACGAGCAGTACTTC. It is translated as CASSVGGSSYEQYF.